This TCR beta chain was captured by sequencing in a study of long-term antiretroviral therapy in people with HIV. About the research overall: The immediate-ART recommendation dates to 2015, and the earliest samples predate it by about a decade.

Turning to this clone: Its matching antigen is unknown.

CDR1 is SEHNR, CDR2 FQNEAQ, per germline (reference sequence). Trimming stripped 1 base from V and 1 base from J, with 4 bases between. The CDR3 loop spans 13 amino acids. Assay version v3.0 of immunoSEQ was used, and it was run at survey level. Some clones are missing from TCRdb's copy, which holds only in-frame ones; the method was immunoSEQ multiplex PCR. The table records about 20,000 clones, approximately 72% of them present only once. Notes on the study in general: Clonal populations expanded prior to ART predominated within the repertoire at all time points.

The origin of this receptor is a woman aged 50 to 60 with HIV. Sequences were derived from unsorted PBMCs, sampled 0.3 years after starting antiretroviral therapy. V gene TRBV7-9 combines with J gene TRBJ1-1; unclear D gene. The CDR3 DNA sequence: TGTGCCAGCAGCTTAGGGAGGAACACTGAAGCTTTCTTT. As protein: CASSLGRNTEAFF.